The 25 T cell receptor beta chains given below trace back to one sample, sequenced in a study of blood T cells in healthy people across ages. The second PCR ran about 6 to 11 cycles with a sample-barcoded 5' primer and J-beta primers. TCRdb analysed the 5' RACE reads with MiXCR anew, one entry per CDR3 protein. The sample holds 1.2 million to 1.5 million distinct CDR3 sequences; around 59% are singletons and the top ten take about 6.3%. The sequencing input was blood. Every receptor here comes from a man between 18 and 35 years old in good health.

J is TRBJ2-7 and V is TRBV20-1, with 9 bases identical to TRBD1. Germline CDR1 and CDR2: DFQATT and SNEGSKA (reference sequence). The CDR3 spans 14 residues. V lost 6 bases to trimming and J lost 7 bases; unmatched junction nucleotides: 13. CDR3 nucleotide sequence: TGCAGTGCAAATCACAGGACAGGGGTTGGGGAGCAGTACTTC. This codes for CSANHRTGVGEQYF.

The chain combines TRBV12-3 or TRBV12-4 with TRBJ1-2; D is undetermined. With 5 bases removed from V and 1 base from J, the gap between germline ends came to 14 bases. The CDR3 consists of 15 residues. CDR3 DNA sequence: TGTGCCAGCAGTCCCCTGTGGGAGCGTAACTATGGCTACACCTTC. Translating gives CASSPLWERNYGYTF.

The rearrangement uses TRBV12-3 or TRBV12-4 and TRBJ2-7; D unclear. The CDR3 has 13 amino acids. Trimming left V 8 bases short and J 0 bases short, with 11 bases between. The CDR3 is CASGLGRSYEQYF. The CDR3 nucleotides are TGTGCCAGCGGGTTAGGCCGCTCCTACGAGCAGTACTTC.

The chain links TRBV11-2 to TRBJ2-3; TRBD2 aligns across 12 bases. Trimming removed 4 bases from V and 8 bases from J; junction bases left unmatched: 10. The germline CDR1 and CDR2 sequences are SGHAT and FQNNGV. This CDR3 contains 16 residues. DNA for the CDR3: TGTGCCAGCAGCTCGCTGACTAGCGGGAGAGGGGTTACGCAGTATTTT. Amino acid sequence: CASSSLTSGRGVTQYF.

The CDR3 region is CASSPTRGADGYTF. The DNA for the CDR3 is TGTGCCAGCTCACCCACGCGGGGGGCGGATGGCTACACCTTC. The rearrangement links TRBV18 to TRBJ1-2; a weak D match, TRBD1 (6 bases). Germline V gene lookup returns CDR1 KGHSH and CDR2 LQKENI. The CDR3 runs 14 residues. With 3 bases removed from V and 6 bases from J, the gap between germline ends came to 14 bases.

On this clonotype: The junction does not match germline at one end; this may be a read error. The chain combines TRBV10-3 with TRBJ1-1; D is possibly TRBD1 (5 bases). The CDR3 is made up of 16 amino acids. Germline CDR1 is ENHRY and CDR2 is SYGVKD. The CDR3 nucleotides are TGTGCCAGCAGTTACTCAACTGACATGGGGGACACTGAAGCTTTCTTT. This translates into CASSYSTDMGDTEAFF.

The chain joins TRBV7-2 to TRBJ2-4, with D perhaps given as TRBD1 or TRBD2 (5 bases each). TRBJ2-7 matches the DNA end more closely, so the J call is doubtful. The CDR3 loop spans 15 amino acids. Germline V gene sequence: CDR1 SGHTA, CDR2 FQGNSA. CDR3 region: CASTPSTSRGYEQYF. CDR3 sequence (DNA): TGTGCCAGCACCCCTAGCACGAGTAGGGGTTACGAGCAGTACTTC.

The J gene is TRBJ2-4, the V gene TRBV9; no clear D. With the DNA end fitting TRBJ2-7 better, the J assignment may be wrong. Germline V gene lookup returns CDR1 SGDLS and CDR2 YYNGEE. CDR3 length equals 15 residues. The CDR3 region is CASSVAWAPHYEQYF. CDR3 sequence (DNA): TGTGCCAGCAGCGTAGCCTGGGCGCCCCATTACGAGCAGTACTTC.

This rearrangement joins TRBV20-1 to TRBJ1-1; D not resolved. Germline CDR1 is DFQATT and CDR2 is SNEGSKA (reference sequence). The CDR3 spans 16 residues. Deletions cut 5 bases from V and 0 bases from J, with 19 bases between. CDR3 coding DNA: TGCAGTGCTCACCGACGATGGCCCAAGCTGAACACTGAAGCTTTCTTT. Translated: CSAHRRWPKLNTEAFF.

The genes are TRBV27 and TRBJ2-7; TRBD2 is a possible D gene (7 bases). Trimming left V 6 bases short and J 2 bases short, with 20 bases between. CDR3 size: 16 residues. The V gene's germline CDR1 is MNHEY and CDR2 SMNVEV (reference sequence). The CDR3 loop is CASSRRLAGAPYEQYF. The CDR3, as DNA: TGTGCCAGCAGCCGAAGACTGGCGGGGGCTCCCTACGAGCAGTACTTC.

The chain joins TRBV6-5 to TRBJ2-7; 7 positions agree with TRBD1. V lost 7 bases and J lost 2; bases outside the gene matches: 2. The CDR3 has 12 residues. CDR1 MNHEY and CDR2 SVGAGI come from the germline V gene. The chain's CDR3 is CASTGTAYEQYF. Here the CDR3 DNA reads TGTGCCAGCACCGGGACAGCCTACGAGCAGTACTTC.

V usage is TRBV28 and J usage is TRBJ2-3, with 8 bases fitting TRBD1. V was clipped by 3 bases and J by 2 bases; unmatched bases: 7. The germline CDR1 and CDR2 sequences are MDHEN and SYDVKM. The CDR3 sequence is 16 residues long. CDR3 sequence reads: CASSFSEQGATDTQYF. The CDR3 region has the DNA TGTGCCAGCAGTTTCTCCGAGCAGGGGGCCACAGATACGCAGTATTTT.

The V call is TRBV27, the J call TRBJ2-7; TRBD1 might be the D (6 bases). The length of the CDR3 is 15 residues. The ends were cut back, 4 bases at V and 5 bases at J, with 18 bases in the middle. Germline CDR1 and CDR2: MNHEY and SMNVEV (reference sequence). The CDR3 DNA reads TGTGCCAGCAGTTCGGCACTACAGGGAATCCACGAGCAGTACTTC. Translated, it gives CASSSALQGIHEQYF.

This clonotype has just a few counts. J is TRBJ2-7 and V is TRBV20-1, with 11 bases that match TRBD1. CDR3 length: 15 amino acids. Unmatched junction bases numbered 6, after V lost 1 base and J lost 4 bases. CDR1 and CDR2 (germline): DFQATT, SNEGSKA (reference sequence). This chain's CDR3 is CSARVPGQGEYEQYF. As DNA, the CDR3 is TGCAGTGCTAGAGTCCCGGGACAGGGGGAGTACGAGCAGTACTTC.

The chain carries TRBV20-1 and TRBJ2-3; unclear D gene. This CDR3 is built from 15 residues. Germline-derived CDR1 and CDR2 are DFQATT and SNEGSKA (reference sequence). V dropped 5 bases and J dropped 2 bases, with 17 bases sitting between them. The CDR3 DNA reads as TGCAGTGCTCTCGACGCGCAAGGTCTCACAGATACGCAGTATTTT. This codes for CSALDAQGLTDTQYF.

The chain carries TRBV29-1 and TRBJ2-3; tentative D call: TRBD1 (6 bases). Germline V lookup: CDR1 SQVTM, CDR2 ANQGSEA. The CDR3 extends over 14 amino acids. The V end lost 3 bases, the J end lost 3 bases, and 13 bases lay between the germline ends. The CDR3 DNA reads as TGCAGCGTTGATCCCCGTAGGGGGACAGATACGCAGTATTTT. Translating gives CSVDPRRGTDTQYF.

The V and J genes are TRBV2 and TRBJ2-5; maybe TRBD2 (5 bases). This CDR3 is built from 13 residues. Trimming removed 7 bases from V and 2 bases from J, with 11 bases in between. Germline-derived CDR1 and CDR2 are SNHLY and FYNNEI. Here the CDR3 reads CASNSRGQETQYF. CDR3 DNA sequence: TGTGCCAGCAACAGCCGGGGACAAGAGACCCAGTACTTC.

The V and J genes are TRBV20-1 and TRBJ1-2; 7 nucleotides agree with TRBD1. Germline CDR1 is DFQATT and CDR2 is SNEGSKA (reference sequence). V lost 2 bases and J lost 8; bases outside the gene matches: 5. The CDR3 has 12 amino acids. Written as DNA, the CDR3 is TGCAGTGCTAGACAGGGAGGGGGCGGCTACACCTTC. Amino acids: CSARQGGGGYTF.

The gene calls are TRBV28 and TRBJ2-2, with D uncertain. Trimming pared 6 bases from V and 5 bases from J, leaving 13 bases between. Germline CDR1 and CDR2: MDHEN and SYDVKM. This CDR3 contains 14 residues. The CDR3 DNA follows: TGTGCCAGCAGCCCTCTGGAGCAAACCGGGGAGCTGTTTTTT. Residues: CASSPLEQTGELFF. The full variable domain, its missing parts supplied by reference TRBV28 and TRBJ2-2, is DVKVTQSSRYLVKRTGEKVFLECVQDMDHENMFWYRQDPGLGLRLIYFSYDVKMKEKGDIPEGYSVSREKKERFSLILESASTNQTSMYLCASSPLEQTGELFFGEGSRLTVL.

This chain joins TRBV29-1 and TRBJ2-4; maybe TRBD1 (6 bases). The J call may be mistaken, given a closer DNA end match to TRBJ2-7. This CDR3 is built from 13 residues. Per germline, CDR1 SQVTM and CDR2 ANQGSEA. The CDR3 spells CSVLQGWGYEQYF. The CDR3 DNA follows: TGCAGCGTTCTACAGGGCTGGGGCTACGAGCAGTACTTC.

This chain connects TRBV25-1 to TRBJ2-7, with 8 bases identical to TRBD1. The CDR3 totals 16 residues. V was pared by 4 bases and J by 4 bases, with 12 bases of the junction left unmatched. Per germline, CDR1 MGHDK and CDR2 SYGVNS. This chain's CDR3 is CASSAKSGGFSYEQYF. The CDR3 DNA reads TGTGCCAGCAGTGCTAAATCAGGGGGCTTCTCTTACGAGCAGTACTTC.

This chain links TRBV27 with TRBJ1-4, with TRBD1 identical over 9 bases. In germline, CDR1 is MNHEY, CDR2 SMNVEV (reference sequence). Germline trimming cut 5 bases from V and 7 bases from J; bases unmatched to any gene: 5. The length of the CDR3 is 14 residues. The CDR3 DNA reads as TGTGCCAGCAGTCCCGGGACAGGGAGTGAAAAACTGTTTTTT. As protein: CASSPGTGSEKLFF.

Remarks on this clonotype: One end of the junction is discordant with germline, which a read error may explain. This chain links TRBV10-3 with TRBJ1-6; 8 bases are a match to TRBD1. CDR1 and CDR2 from the germline V gene are ENHRY and SYGVKD. The CDR3 runs to 17 residues. CDR3 nucleotide sequence: TGTGCCATCAGCCAGGGACAGGCCTACTCCTATAATTCGCCCCTCCACTTT. Translating gives CAISQGQAYSYNSPLHF.

The chain joins TRBV4-1 to TRBJ1-1; no firm D call. Per the germline V gene, CDR1 is MGHRA and CDR2 is YSYEKL. V was cut by 1 base and J by 3 bases, with 9 bases left in between. CDR3 length equals 14 residues. In nucleotides, the CDR3 is TGCGCCAGCAGCCAAGGAGGCTGGGACACTGAAGCTTTCTTT. Protein product: CASSQGGWDTEAFF.

V and J are TRBV15 and TRBJ2-5, with D perhaps TRBD1 or TRBD2 (5 bases each). This CDR3 has 14 residues. Trimming removed 1 base from V and 0 bases from J, with 6 bases in between. Germline-derived CDR1 and CDR2 are LNHNV and YYDKDF (reference sequence). In nucleotides, the CDR3 is TGTGCCACCAGCAGAGGAGGGGACCAAGAGACCCAGTACTTC. Amino acid sequence: CATSRGGDQETQYF.